This paragraph covers one T cell receptor beta chain sequence. Antigen unknown. The CDR3 extends over 14 amino acids. Germline loops: CDR1 MDHEN, CDR2 SYDVKM. Trimming pared 5 bases from V and 4 bases from J, leaving 14 bases between. Only cases whose brain tissue showed the highest T cell transcript signatures were sequenced. At least one anti-epileptic drug was given before surgery. Sequencing used immunoSEQ multiplex PCR; TCRdb keeps in-frame clones, though not all of them. This sample has 60,000 to 65,000 clones, with roughly 95% found just once. These data are taken from a study of brain T cells in children with intractable seizures. Broader study findings: HCMV serostatus was not known, and viral specificity came from CDR3 similarity only. Pre-surgery blood may have been undersampled, hiding some clones.

The sequence came from a boy younger than two with focal cortical dysplasia and intractable seizures. Material: peripheral blood, obtained at surgery. The chain recombines TRBV28 with TRBJ1-2, with a possible D match to TRBD1 (5 bases). CDR3 amino acids: CASSPEPGGYGYTF. The CDR3 nucleotides are TGTGCCAGCAGTCCTGAGCCCGGGGGCTATGGCTACACCTTC.